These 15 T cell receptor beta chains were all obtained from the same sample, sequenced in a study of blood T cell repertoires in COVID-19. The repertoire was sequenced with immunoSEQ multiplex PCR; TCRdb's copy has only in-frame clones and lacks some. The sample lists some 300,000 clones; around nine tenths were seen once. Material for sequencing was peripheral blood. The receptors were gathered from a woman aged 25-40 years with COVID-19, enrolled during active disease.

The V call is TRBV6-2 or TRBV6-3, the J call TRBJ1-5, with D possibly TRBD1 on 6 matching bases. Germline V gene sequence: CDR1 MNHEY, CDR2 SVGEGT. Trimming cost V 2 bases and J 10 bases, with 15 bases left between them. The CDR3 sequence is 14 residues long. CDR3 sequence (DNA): TGTGCCAGCAGTTACACAGGGACATCAGGCCCCCAGCATTTT. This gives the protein CASSYTGTSGPQHF.

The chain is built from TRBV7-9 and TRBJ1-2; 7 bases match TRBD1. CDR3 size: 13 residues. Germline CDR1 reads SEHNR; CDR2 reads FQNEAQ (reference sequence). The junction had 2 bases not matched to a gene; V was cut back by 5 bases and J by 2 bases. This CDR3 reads CASSRGQNYGYTF. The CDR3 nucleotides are TGTGCCAGCAGCCGGGGACAGAACTATGGCTACACCTTC.

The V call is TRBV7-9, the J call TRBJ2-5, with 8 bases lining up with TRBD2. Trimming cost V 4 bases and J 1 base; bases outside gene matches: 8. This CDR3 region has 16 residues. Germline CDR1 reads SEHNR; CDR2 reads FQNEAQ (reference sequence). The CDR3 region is CASSSDAAGVQETQYF. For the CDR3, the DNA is TGTGCCAGCAGCTCCGACGCAGCGGGGGTCCAAGAGACCCAGTACTTC. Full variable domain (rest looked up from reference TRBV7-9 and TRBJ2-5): DTGVSQNPRHKITKRGQNVTFRCDPISEHNRLYWYRQTLGQGPEFLTYFQNEAQLEKSRLLSDRFSAERPKGSFSTLEIQRTEQGDSAMYLCASSSDAAGVQETQYFGPGTRLLVL.

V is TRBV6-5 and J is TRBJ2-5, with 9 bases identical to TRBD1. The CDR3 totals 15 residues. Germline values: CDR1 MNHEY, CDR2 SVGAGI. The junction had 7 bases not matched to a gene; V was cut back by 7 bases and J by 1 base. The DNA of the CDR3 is TGTGCCAGCACTTTCGGGACAGGGCCCCAAGAGACCCAGTACTTC. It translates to CASTFGTGPQETQYF.

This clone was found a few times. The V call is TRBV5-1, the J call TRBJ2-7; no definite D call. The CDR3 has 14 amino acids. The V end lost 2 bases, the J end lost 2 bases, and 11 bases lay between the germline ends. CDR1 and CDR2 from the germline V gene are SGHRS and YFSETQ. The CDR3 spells CASSFKSSAYEQYV. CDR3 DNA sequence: TGCGCCAGCAGCTTTAAGTCTTCAGCCTACGAGCAGTACGTC.

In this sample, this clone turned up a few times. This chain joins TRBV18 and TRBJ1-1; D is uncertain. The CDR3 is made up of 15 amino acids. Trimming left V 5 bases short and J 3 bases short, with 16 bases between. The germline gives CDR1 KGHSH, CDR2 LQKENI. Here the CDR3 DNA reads TGTGCCAGCTCAAGAAATGGTGCTCGCGACACTGAAGCTTTCTTT. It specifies CASSRNGARDTEAFF.

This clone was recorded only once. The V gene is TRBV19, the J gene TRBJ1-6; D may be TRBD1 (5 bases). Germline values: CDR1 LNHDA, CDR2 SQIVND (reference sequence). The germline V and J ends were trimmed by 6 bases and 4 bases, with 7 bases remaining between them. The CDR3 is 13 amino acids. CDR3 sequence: CASSDSYNSPLHF. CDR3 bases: TGTGCCAGTAGCGACAGTTATAATTCACCCCTCCACTTT.

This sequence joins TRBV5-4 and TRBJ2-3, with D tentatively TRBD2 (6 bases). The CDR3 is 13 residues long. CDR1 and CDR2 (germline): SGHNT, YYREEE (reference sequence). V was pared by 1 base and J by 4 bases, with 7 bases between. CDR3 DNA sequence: TGTGCCAGCAGCTTGCGGGGGTCAGATACGCAGTATTTT. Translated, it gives CASSLRGSDTQYF.

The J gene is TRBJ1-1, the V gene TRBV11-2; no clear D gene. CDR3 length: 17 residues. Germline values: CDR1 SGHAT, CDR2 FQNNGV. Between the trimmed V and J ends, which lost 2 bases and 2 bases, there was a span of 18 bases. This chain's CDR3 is CASSLSGFGGLNTEAFF. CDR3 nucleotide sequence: TGTGCCAGCAGCTTAAGCGGTTTCGGCGGTCTTAACACTGAAGCTTTCTTT.

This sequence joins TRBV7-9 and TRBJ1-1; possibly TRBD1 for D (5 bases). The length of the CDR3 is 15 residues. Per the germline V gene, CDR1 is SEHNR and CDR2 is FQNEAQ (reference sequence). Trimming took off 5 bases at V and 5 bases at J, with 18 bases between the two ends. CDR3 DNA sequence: TGTGCCAGCAGCCTCGGGGCACCCGGGGGGACTGAAGCTTTCTTT. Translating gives CASSLGAPGGTEAFF. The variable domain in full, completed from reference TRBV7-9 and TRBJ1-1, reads DTGVSQNPRHKITKRGQNVTFRCDPISEHNRLYWYRQTLGQGPEFLTYFQNEAQLEKSRLLSDRFSAERPKGSFSTLEIQRTEQGDSAMYLCASSLGAPGGTEAFFGQGTRLTVV.

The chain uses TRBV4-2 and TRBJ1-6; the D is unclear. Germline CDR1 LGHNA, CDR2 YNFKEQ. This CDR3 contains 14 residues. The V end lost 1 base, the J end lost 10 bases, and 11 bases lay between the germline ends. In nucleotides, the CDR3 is TGTGCCAGCAGCCAAGTCACAGCAGAGTCACCCCTCCACTTT. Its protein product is CASSQVTAESPLHF.

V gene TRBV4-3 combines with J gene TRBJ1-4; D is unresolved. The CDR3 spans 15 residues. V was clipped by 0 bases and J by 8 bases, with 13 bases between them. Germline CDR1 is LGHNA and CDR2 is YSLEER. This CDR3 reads CASSQERRSREKLFF. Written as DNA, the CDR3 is TGCGCCAGCAGCCAAGAGCGGAGGAGTAGGGAAAAACTGTTTTTT.

The CDR3 DNA follows: TGTGCCAGCAGTTACGGGACTAGCGGGGATCAAGAGACCCAGTACTTC. It translates to CASSYGTSGDQETQYF. The gene calls are TRBV6-6 and TRBJ2-5, with 13 positions matching TRBD2. The length of the CDR3 is 16 residues. CDR1 is MNHNY, CDR2 SVGAGI, per germline (reference sequence). V dropped 2 bases and J dropped 2; count of bases not matched to a gene: 2.

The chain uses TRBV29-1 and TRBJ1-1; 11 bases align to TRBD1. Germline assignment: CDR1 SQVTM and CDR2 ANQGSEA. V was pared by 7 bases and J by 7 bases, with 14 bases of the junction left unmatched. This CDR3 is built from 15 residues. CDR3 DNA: TGCAGCGCTAAACTCCATCCGGGACAGGGGGGTGAAGCTTTCTTT. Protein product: CSAKLHPGQGGEAFF. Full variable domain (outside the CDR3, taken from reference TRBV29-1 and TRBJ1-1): SAVISQKPSRDICQRGTSLTIQCQVDSQVTMMFWYRQQPGQSLTLIATANQGSEATYESGFVIDKFPISRPNLTFSTLTVSNMSPEDSSIYLCSAKLHPGQGGEAFFGQGTRLTVV.

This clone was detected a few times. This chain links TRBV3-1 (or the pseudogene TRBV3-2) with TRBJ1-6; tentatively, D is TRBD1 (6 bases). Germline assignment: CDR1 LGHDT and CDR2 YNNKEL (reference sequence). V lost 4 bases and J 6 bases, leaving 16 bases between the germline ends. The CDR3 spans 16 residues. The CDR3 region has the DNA TGTGCCAGCAGCCGCGACCTACAGGGCCCTAATTCACCCCTCCACTTT. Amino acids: CASSRDLQGPNSPLHF.